This TCR beta chain was found in a study of vaccination and CD4 T cells after COVID-19. Concerning this clonotype itself: Its antigen is as yet unknown.

An Oncomine TCR Beta short-read assay was used to sequence the DNA from cultured CD4+ T cells. TCRdb reprocessed the PCR reads via MiXCR and lists one record per CDR3 protein. The table lists approximately 7,600 distinct CDR3 sequences, about 70% of them singletons, with 15% to 20% in the top ten. Noted treatment: roughly 10-day PBMC culture with coronavirus spike peptide pools or control peptides (ViraFEST assay). ViraFEST used peptide pools to expand antigen-specific T cells, then sequenced TCRs. V lost 3 bases to trimming and J lost 11 bases; unmatched junction nucleotides: 18. The CDR3 loop spans 16 amino acids. Germline CDR1 and CDR2: SGHVS and FQNEAQ.

The rearrangement uses TRBV7-8 and TRBJ2-7; 8 bases map to TRBD1. The sequencing sample was made of CD4+ T cells from blood, cultured in vitro. The sequence was obtained from a human donor who had recovered from COVID-19. This chain's CDR3 is CASSLGRGRLGTGEYF. CDR3 DNA: TGTGCCAGCAGCTTGGGCAGGGGGCGACTTGGCACGGGGGAGTACTTC. The whole variable domain, remainder taken from reference TRBV7-8 and TRBJ2-7, is GAGVSQSPRYKVAKRGQDVALRCDPISGHVSLFWYQQALGQGPEFLTYFQNEAQLDKSGLPSDRFFAERPEGSVSTLKIQRTQQEDSAVYLCASSLGRGRLGTGEYFGPGTRLTVT.